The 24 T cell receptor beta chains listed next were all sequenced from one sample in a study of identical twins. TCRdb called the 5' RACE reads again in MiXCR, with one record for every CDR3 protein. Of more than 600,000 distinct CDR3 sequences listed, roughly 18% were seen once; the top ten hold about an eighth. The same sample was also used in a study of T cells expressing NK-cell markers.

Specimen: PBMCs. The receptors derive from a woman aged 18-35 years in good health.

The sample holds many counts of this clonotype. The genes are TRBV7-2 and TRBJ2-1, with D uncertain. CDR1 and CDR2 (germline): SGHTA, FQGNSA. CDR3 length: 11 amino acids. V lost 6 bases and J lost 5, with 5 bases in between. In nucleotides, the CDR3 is TGTGCCAGCAGATCCCACAATGAGCAGTTCTTC. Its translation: CASRSHNEQFF.

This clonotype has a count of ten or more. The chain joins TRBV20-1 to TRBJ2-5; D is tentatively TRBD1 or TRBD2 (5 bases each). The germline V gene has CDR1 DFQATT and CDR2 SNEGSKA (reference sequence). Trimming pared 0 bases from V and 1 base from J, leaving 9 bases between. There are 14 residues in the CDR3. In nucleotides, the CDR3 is TGCAGTGCTAGAGATGGGACGCCCCAAGAGACCCAGTACTTC. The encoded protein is CSARDGTPQETQYF.

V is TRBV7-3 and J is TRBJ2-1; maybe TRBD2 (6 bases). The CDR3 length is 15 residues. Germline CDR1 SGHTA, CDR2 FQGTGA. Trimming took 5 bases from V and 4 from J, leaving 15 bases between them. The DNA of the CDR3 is TGTGCCAGCAGCCTAGGGGTAGGGACTTACAATGAGCAGTTCTTC. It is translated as CASSLGVGTYNEQFF.

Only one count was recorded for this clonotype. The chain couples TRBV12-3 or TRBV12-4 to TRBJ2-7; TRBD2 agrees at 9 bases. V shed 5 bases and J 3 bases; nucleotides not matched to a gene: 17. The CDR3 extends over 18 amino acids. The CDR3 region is CASSPPYPTSGDLYEQYF. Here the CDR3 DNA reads TGTGCCAGCAGTCCGCCTTATCCGACTAGCGGCGACCTCTACGAGCAGTACTTC.

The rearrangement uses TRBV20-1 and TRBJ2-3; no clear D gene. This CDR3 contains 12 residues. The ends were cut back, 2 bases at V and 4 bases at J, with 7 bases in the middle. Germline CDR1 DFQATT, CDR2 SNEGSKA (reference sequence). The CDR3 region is CSARWPPDTQYF. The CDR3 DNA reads TGCAGTGCTAGATGGCCCCCAGATACGCAGTATTTT.

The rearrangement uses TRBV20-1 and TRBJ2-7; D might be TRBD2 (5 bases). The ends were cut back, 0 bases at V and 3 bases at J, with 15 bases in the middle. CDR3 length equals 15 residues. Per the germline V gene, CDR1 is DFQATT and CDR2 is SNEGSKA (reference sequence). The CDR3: CSARDSGSPLYEQYF. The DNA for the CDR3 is TGCAGTGCTAGAGATTCGGGATCGCCCCTCTACGAGCAGTACTTC.

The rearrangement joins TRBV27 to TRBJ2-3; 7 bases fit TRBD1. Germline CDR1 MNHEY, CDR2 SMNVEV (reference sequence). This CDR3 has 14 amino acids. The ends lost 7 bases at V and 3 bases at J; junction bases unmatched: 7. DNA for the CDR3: TGTGCCAGCAATCGACAGGGTAATACAGATACGCAGTATTTT. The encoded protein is CASNRQGNTDTQYF.

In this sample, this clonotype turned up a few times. This chain's CDR3 is CSANRQGSYGYTF. CDR3 nucleotides: TGCAGTGCAAACAGACAGGGCTCCTATGGCTACACCTTC. J is TRBJ1-2 and V is TRBV20-1, with TRBD1 matching over 7 bases. This CDR3 has 13 amino acids. Germline loops: CDR1 DFQATT, CDR2 SNEGSKA (reference sequence). Losses at the gene ends were 6 bases for V and 4 bases for J; bases not matched to a gene: 8.

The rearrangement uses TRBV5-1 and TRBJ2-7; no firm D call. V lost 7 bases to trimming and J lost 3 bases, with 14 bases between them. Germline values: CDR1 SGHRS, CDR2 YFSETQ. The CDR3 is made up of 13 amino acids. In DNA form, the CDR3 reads TGCGCCAGCTCCGAGGACGCCCGCTACGAGCAGTACTTC. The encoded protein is CASSEDARYEQYF.

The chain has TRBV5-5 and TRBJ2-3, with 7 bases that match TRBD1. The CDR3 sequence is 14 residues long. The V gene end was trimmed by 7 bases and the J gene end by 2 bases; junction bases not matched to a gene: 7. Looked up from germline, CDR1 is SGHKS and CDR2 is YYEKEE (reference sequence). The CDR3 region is CASGPGQTTDTQYF. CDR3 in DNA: TGTGCCAGCGGCCCGGGACAGACCACAGATACGCAGTATTTT.

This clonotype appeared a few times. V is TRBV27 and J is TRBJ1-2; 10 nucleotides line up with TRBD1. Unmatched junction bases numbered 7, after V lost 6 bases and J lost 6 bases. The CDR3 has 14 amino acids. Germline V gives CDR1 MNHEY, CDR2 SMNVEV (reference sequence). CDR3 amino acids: CASSIDRGLDGYTF. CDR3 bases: TGTGCCAGCAGCATAGACAGGGGGCTTGATGGCTACACCTTC.

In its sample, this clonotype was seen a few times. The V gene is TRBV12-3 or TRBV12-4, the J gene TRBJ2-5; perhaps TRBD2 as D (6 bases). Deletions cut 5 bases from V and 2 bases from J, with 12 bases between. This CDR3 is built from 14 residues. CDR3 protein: CASSPIAVQETQYF. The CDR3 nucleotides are TGTGCCAGCAGTCCTATAGCGGTACAAGAGACCCAGTACTTC.

The CDR3 protein is CASSQDQGAISYF. The DNA for the CDR3 is TGTGCCAGCAGCCAGGACCAGGGGGCGATTTCGTACTTC. The chain uses TRBV3-1 and TRBJ2-7; the match to TRBD1 covers 8 bases. The CDR3 totals 13 residues. Per the germline V gene, CDR1 is LGHDT and CDR2 is YNNKEL (reference sequence). After removal of 3 bases from V and 12 bases from J, the junction contained 10 bases not matched to a gene.

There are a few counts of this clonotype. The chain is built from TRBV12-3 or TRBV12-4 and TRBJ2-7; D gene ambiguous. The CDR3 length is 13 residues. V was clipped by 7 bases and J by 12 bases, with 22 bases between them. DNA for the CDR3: TGTGCCAGCAACCCCGGGCCTAGGTCTACGCTGTACTTC. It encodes CASNPGPRSTLYF.

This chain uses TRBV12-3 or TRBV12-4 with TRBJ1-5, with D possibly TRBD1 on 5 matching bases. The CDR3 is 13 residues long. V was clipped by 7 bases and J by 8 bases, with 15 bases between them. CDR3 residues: CASTPGRREPQHF. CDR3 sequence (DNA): TGTGCCAGCACCCCGGGGCGCCGTGAGCCCCAGCATTTT.

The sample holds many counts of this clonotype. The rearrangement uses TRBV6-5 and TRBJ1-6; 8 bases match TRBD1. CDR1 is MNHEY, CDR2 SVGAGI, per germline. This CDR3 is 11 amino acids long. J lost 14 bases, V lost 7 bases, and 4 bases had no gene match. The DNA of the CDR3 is TGTGCCAGCAAAACAGGGGGATCCCTCCACTTT. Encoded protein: CASKTGGSLHF.

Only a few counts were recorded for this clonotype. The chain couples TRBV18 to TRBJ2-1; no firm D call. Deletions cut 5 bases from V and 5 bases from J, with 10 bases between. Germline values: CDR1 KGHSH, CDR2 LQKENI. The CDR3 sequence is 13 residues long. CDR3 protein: CASSTGPDNEQFF. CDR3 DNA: TGTGCCAGCTCAACGGGTCCCGACAATGAGCAGTTCTTC.

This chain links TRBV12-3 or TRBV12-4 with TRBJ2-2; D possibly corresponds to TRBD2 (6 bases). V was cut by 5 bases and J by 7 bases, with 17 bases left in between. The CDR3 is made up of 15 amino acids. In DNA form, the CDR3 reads TGTGCCAGCAGTCCTCTGACTAGGGCGGGCGGGGAGCTGTTTTTT. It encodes CASSPLTRAGGELFF.

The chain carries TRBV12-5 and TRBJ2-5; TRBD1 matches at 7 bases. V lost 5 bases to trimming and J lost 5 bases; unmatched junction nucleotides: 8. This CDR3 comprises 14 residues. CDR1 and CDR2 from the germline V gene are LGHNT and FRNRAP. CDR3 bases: TGTGCTAGTGGTCAAACAGGGGTGCGGGAGACCCAGTACTTC. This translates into CASGQTGVRETQYF.

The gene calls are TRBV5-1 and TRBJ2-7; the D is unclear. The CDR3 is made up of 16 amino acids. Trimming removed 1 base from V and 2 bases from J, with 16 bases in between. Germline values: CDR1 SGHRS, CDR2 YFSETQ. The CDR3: CASSLRTGPKAYEQYF. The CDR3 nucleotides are TGCGCCAGCAGCTTGAGGACCGGACCAAAAGCCTACGAGCAGTACTTC.

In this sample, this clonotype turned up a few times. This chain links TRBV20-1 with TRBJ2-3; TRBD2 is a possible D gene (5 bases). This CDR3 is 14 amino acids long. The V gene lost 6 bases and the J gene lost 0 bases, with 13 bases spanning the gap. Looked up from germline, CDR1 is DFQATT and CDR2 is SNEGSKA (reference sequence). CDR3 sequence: CSAASTSSTDTQYF. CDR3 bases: TGCAGTGCGGCTAGCACCTCTAGCACAGATACGCAGTATTTT.

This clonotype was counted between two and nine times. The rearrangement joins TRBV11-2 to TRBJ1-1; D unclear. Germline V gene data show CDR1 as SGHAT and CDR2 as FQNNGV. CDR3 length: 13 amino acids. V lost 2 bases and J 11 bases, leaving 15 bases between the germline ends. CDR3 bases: TGTGCCAGCAGCTTAACGGACGAGCTTGCCGCTTTCTTT. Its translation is CASSLTDELAAFF.

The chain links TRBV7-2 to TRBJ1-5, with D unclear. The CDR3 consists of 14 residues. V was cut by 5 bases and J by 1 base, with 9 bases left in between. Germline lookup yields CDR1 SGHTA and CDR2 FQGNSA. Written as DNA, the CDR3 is TGTGCCAGCAGCCGAAAATGGAGCAATCAGCCCCAGCATTTT. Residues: CASSRKWSNQPQHF.

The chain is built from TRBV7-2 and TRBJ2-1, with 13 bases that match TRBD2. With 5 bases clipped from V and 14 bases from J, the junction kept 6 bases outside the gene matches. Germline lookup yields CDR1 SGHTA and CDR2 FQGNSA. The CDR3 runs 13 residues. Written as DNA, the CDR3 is TGTGCCAGCAGCCCGACTAGCGGGAGGTCCGAGTTCTTC. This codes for CASSPTSGRSEFF.